What follows is one TCR beta chain and its context. Its antigen remains unknown. The length of the CDR3 is 12 residues. The V and J ends lost 2 bases and 7 bases respectively, with 11 bases between them. Germline CDR1 is GTSNPN and CDR2 is SVGIG (reference sequence). This sample was taken from a study of T cell repertoires in aging, cancer and after chemotherapy. Study-level points and caveats: In healthy donors, age-related TCR diversity loss mainly reflected lost richness.

TRB rearrangements spanning V, D and J were amplified using mixed TRB-A/B primers. A single record per CDR3 protein comes from TCRdb applying MiXCR to the multiplex PCR reads. In the table there are 9,000 or so distinct CDR3 sequences, roughly two fifths of which are singletons. The template was genomic DNA from peripheral blood, not RNA. The sample consisted of blood. The clonotype comes from a human donor in good health. The gene calls are TRBV30 and TRBJ1-2; a weak D match, TRBD1 (5 bases). CDR3 in amino acids: CAWSFRVGGYTF. CDR3 nucleotides: TGTGCCTGGAGTTTCAGGGTTGGTGGCTACACCTTC.